This T cell receptor beta chain was sequenced for a study of Ad26.COV2.S vaccination and SARS-CoV-2 variants. Measured with immunoSEQ multiplex PCR; TCRdb has only the in-frame clones, and not every one. The sample contains approximately 480,000 clones, roughly 87% of which appear only once. Germline V lookup: CDR1 MGHDK, CDR2 SYGVNS. V shed 10 bases and J shed 0 bases, with 13 bases lying between them. CDR3 length: 15 residues. Stated treatment: 15 to 20 received Ad26.COV2.S at low or high dose, single or two shots; roughly 5 received placebo; per-sample allocation not given. Sample collection was performed on day 63 after the first vaccine or placebo injection.

The sample in question was peripheral blood, obtained in a trial of Ad26.COV2.S vaccine versus placebo. The sequence was obtained from a person aged 18-60 years who received the Ad26.COV2.S COVID-19 vaccine or a placebo. The chain links TRBV25-1 to TRBJ1-6; D call uncertain. The CDR3 is CATRRTSSYNSPLHF. CDR3 nucleotide sequence: TGTGCCACCCGCCGCACGAGCTCCTATAATTCACCCCTCCACTTT.